This TCR beta chain was obtained from a study of blood T cell repertoires in COVID-19. For the study at large: Both acute and convalescent COVID-19 samples were obtained from the United States, Italy and Spain. T cells, B-cell-depleted T cells, or PBMCs provided the cDNA or gDNA that served as material.

CDR3 length equals 14 residues. How the authors handled the data: Reference gene primer amplification yielded estimated nucleated cell counts. Clones were sequenced by immunoSEQ multiplex PCR, and TCRdb holds only the in-frame ones, with some missing. D and trimming come from the DNA, and the V and J calls and clone size come from that table. The sample consists of approximately 170,000 clones, approximately 84% of them appearing once. The sample comprised PBMCs or T cells enriched from blood (not recorded which). The chain is built from TRBV7-5 and TRBJ2-7; whether TRBD1, the table's D call, matches the DNA was not checked. TRBV7-5 is designated a pseudogene. The TCR comes from a woman in her thirties who had recovered from COVID-19. The CDR3 sequence: CARSLPPTSYEQYV. DNA for the CDR3: TGTGCCAGAAGCTTACCCCCCACAAGCTACGAGCAGTACGTC.